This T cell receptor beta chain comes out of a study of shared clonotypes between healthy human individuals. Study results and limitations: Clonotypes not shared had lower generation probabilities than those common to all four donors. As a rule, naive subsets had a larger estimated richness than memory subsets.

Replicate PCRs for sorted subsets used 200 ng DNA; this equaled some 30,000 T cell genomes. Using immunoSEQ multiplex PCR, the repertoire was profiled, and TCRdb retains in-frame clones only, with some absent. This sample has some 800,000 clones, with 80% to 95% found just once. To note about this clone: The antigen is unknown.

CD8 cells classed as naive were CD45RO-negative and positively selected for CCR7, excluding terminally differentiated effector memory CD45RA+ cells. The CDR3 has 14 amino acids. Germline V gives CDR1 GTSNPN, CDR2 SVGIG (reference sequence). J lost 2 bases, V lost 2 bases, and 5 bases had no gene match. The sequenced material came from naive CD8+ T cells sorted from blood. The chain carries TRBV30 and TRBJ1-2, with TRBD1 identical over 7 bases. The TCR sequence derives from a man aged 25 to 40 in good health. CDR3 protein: CAWSPGQLNYGYTF. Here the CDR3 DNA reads TGTGCCTGGAGTCCGGGACAGCTCAACTATGGCTACACCTTC.